Listed below are T cell receptor beta chains from one sample, sequenced in a study of T-cell reconstitution after alpha-beta-depleted transplantation in children. TCRdb itself ran the PCR reads through MiXCR, one entry per CDR3 protein. This sample yields approximately 1,000,000 distinct CDR3 sequences, of which under 30% are seen a single time; 28% belongs to the top ten. The input for sequencing was PBMCs, mostly from graft donor cells, taken 360 days after TCRalphabeta/CD19-depleted stem cell transplant. The receptors here all came from a boy in the first two years of life who had a stem cell transplant for SCID, so the T cells may come from the graft donor. Both conserved end residues are part of each CDR3. Fields, in order: J gene, V gene, D gene, clone size, CDR3 protein, CDR3 DNA. D genes are given only for firm matches. Part of the rows lack a size; the others show once, few, many or a class for expanded clones.

j_gene: TRBJ2-7
v_gene: TRBV5-1
d_gene: TRBD1
abundance: NA
CDR3aa: CASSGQGMAYEQYF
CDR3nt: TGCGCCAGCTCCGGACAGGGCATGGCCTACGAGCAGTACTTC

j_gene: TRBJ2-2
v_gene: TRBV4-1
d_gene: NA
abundance: NA
CDR3aa: CASSQAASGELFF
CDR3nt: TGCGCCAGCAGCCAAGCAGCGAGCGGGGAGCTGTTTTTT

j_gene: TRBJ2-5
v_gene: TRBV9
d_gene: NA
abundance: few
CDR3aa: CASSGRQRETQYF
CDR3nt: TGTGCCAGCAGCGGGAGACAGCGAGAGACCCAGTACTTC

j_gene: TRBJ2-1
v_gene: TRBV11-2
d_gene: NA
abundance: NA
CDR3aa: CASSFLVGTTGDGTYNEQFF
CDR3nt: TGTGCCAGCAGCTTCTTAGTAGGGACTACAGGGGACGGGACCTACAATGAGCAGTTCTTC

j_gene: TRBJ2-5
v_gene: TRBV11-2
d_gene: NA
abundance: NA
CDR3aa: CASSLVLSQYF
CDR3nt: TGTGCCAGCAGCTTAGTTTTGAGCCAGTACTTC

j_gene: TRBJ2-7
v_gene: TRBV29-1
d_gene: NA
abundance: NA
CDR3aa: CSVEVSYEQYF
CDR3nt: TGCAGCGTTGAGGTCTCCTACGAGCAGTACTTC

j_gene: TRBJ2-7
v_gene: TRBV27
d_gene: TRBD2
abundance: NA
CDR3aa: CASSLLGAGAYERYF
CDR3nt: TGTGCCAGCAGTCTCCTTGGAGCGGGGGCTTACGAGCGGTACTTC

j_gene: TRBJ2-5
v_gene: TRBV7-2
d_gene: NA
abundance: NA
CDR3aa: CASSRKRTTTQETQYF
CDR3nt: TGTGCCAGCAGCCGTAAAAGGACTACAACCCAAGAGACCCAGTACTTC

j_gene: TRBJ2-5
v_gene: TRBV20-1
d_gene: NA
abundance: NA
CDR3aa: CSARSMRQETQYF
CDR3nt: TGCAGTGCTAGGAGCATGAGACAAGAGACCCAGTACTTC

j_gene: TRBJ2-1
v_gene: TRBV20-1
d_gene: NA
abundance: few
CDR3aa: CSARDDLKGHNNEQFF
CDR3nt: TGCAGTGCTAGAGATGACCTCAAGGGGCACAACAATGAGCAGTTCTTC

j_gene: TRBJ1-1
v_gene: TRBV29-1
d_gene: NA
abundance: few
CDR3aa: CSVPGQHHTEAFF
CDR3nt: TGCAGCGTCCCTGGGCAGCATCACACTGAAGCTTTCTTT

j_gene: TRBJ2-7
v_gene: TRBV27
d_gene: TRBD1
abundance: NA
CDR3aa: CASGTGTGGIHEQYF
CDR3nt: TGTGCCAGCGGCACCGGGACAGGGGGCATCCACGAGCAGTACTTC

j_gene: TRBJ2-5
v_gene: TRBV7-2
d_gene: TRBD1
abundance: few
CDR3aa: CASSAGQVEETQYF
CDR3nt: TGTGCCAGCAGCGCGGGACAGGTTGAAGAGACCCAGTACTTC

j_gene: TRBJ2-1
v_gene: TRBV28
d_gene: TRBD1
abundance: few
CDR3aa: CASSPDRVTFF
CDR3nt: TGTGCCAGCAGTCCGGACAGGGTTACGTTCTTC

j_gene: TRBJ2-3
v_gene: TRBV29-1
d_gene: TRBD1
abundance: NA
CDR3aa: CSVELGQGPDTQYF
CDR3nt: TGCAGCGTTGAATTGGGACAGGGCCCAGATACGCAGTATTTT

j_gene: TRBJ1-6
v_gene: TRBV12-5
d_gene: NA
abundance: few
CDR3aa: CASGLDYLRDKYNSPLHF
CDR3nt: TGTGCTAGTGGTTTGGATTATCTCCGGGACAAATATAATTCACCCCTCCACTTT

j_gene: TRBJ2-1
v_gene: TRBV7-8
d_gene: NA
abundance: NA
CDR3aa: CASSSRLRGLHNEQFF
CDR3nt: TGTGCCAGCAGCTCACGCCTAAGGGGTCTCCACAATGAGCAGTTCTTC

j_gene: TRBJ1-4
v_gene: TRBV12-3/TRBV12-4
d_gene: TRBD1
abundance: few
CDR3aa: CASSMTGGYEKLFF
CDR3nt: TGTGCCAGCAGTATGACAGGGGGGTACGAAAAACTGTTTTTT

j_gene: TRBJ2-1
v_gene: TRBV4-1
d_gene: TRBD1
abundance: NA
CDR3aa: CASSRNRGQLLYYNEQFF
CDR3nt: TGCGCCAGCAGCCGAAACAGGGGGCAGCTCTTATATTACAATGAGCAGTTCTTC

j_gene: TRBJ2-2
v_gene: TRBV6-2/TRBV6-3
d_gene: TRBD1
abundance: NA
CDR3aa: CASNKAGTVNTGELFF
CDR3nt: TGTGCCAGCAACAAGGCTGGGACAGTCAACACCGGGGAGCTGTTTTTT

j_gene: TRBJ1-5
v_gene: TRBV6-5
d_gene: NA
abundance: NA
CDR3aa: CASSYGPNNQPQHF
CDR3nt: TGTGCCAGCAGTTACGGCCCTAACAATCAGCCCCAGCATTTT

j_gene: TRBJ2-7
v_gene: TRBV4-1
d_gene: NA
abundance: few
CDR3aa: CASSQDLRTLSYEQYF
CDR3nt: TGCGCCAGCAGCCAAGATCTCAGGACCCTCTCCTACGAGCAGTACTTC

j_gene: TRBJ1-1
v_gene: TRBV4-3
d_gene: NA
abundance: NA
CDR3aa: CASSQGIGEDTEAFF
CDR3nt: TGCGCCAGCAGCCAAGGGATAGGGGAGGACACTGAAGCTTTCTTT

j_gene: TRBJ1-3
v_gene: TRBV12-3/TRBV12-4
d_gene: NA
abundance: NA
CDR3aa: CASNTLSGNTIYF
CDR3nt: TGTGCCAGCAACACCCTCTCTGGAAACACCATATATTTT

j_gene: TRBJ2-2
v_gene: TRBV5-1
d_gene: NA
abundance: many
CDR3aa: CASSLDTGELFF
CDR3nt: TGCGCCAGCAGCTTGGACACCGGGGAGCTGTTTTTT

j_gene: TRBJ2-7
v_gene: TRBV5-1
d_gene: NA
abundance: NA
CDR3aa: CASSMRGLTPGEQYF
CDR3nt: TGCGCCAGCAGCATGCGGGGGCTCACCCCTGGCGAGCAGTACTTC

j_gene: TRBJ2-2
v_gene: TRBV4-2
d_gene: NA
abundance: NA
CDR3aa: CASSQHNQTGELFF
CDR3nt: TGTGCCAGCAGCCAACATAACCAGACCGGGGAGCTGTTTTTT